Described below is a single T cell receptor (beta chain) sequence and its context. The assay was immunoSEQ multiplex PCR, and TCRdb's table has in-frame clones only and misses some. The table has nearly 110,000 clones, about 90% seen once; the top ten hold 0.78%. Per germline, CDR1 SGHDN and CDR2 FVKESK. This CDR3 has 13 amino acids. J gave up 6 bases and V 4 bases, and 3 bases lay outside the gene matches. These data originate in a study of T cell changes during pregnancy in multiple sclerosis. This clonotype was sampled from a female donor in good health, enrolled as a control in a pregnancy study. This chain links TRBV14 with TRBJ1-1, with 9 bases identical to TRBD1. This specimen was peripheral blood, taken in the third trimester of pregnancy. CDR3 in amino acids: CASSRTGGSEAFF. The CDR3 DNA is TGTGCCAGCAGCCGCACAGGGGGCTCTGAAGCTTTCTTT. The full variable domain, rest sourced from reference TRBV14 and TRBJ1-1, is EAGVTQFPSHSVIEKGQTVTLRCDPISGHDNLYWYRRVMGKEIKFLLHFVKESKQDESGMPNNRFLAERTGGTYSTLKVQPAELEDSGVYFCASSRTGGSEAFFGQGTRLTVV.